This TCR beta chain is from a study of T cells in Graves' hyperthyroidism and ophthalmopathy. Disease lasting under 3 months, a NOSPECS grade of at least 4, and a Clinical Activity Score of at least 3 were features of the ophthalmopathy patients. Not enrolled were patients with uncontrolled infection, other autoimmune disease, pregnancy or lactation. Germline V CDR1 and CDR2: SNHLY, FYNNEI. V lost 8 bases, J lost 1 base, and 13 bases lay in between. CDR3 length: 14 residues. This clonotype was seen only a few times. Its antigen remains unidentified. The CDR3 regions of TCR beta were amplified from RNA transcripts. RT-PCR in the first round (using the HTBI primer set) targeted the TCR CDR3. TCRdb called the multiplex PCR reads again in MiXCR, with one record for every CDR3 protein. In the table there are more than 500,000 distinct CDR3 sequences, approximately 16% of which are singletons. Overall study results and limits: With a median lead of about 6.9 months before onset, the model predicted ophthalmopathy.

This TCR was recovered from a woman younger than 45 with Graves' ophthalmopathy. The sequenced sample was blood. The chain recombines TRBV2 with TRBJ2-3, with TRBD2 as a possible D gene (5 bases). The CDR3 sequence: CASLSAPGTDTQYF. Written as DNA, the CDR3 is TGTGCCAGCCTTAGCGCCCCAGGCACAGATACGCAGTATTTT.